A single sample is the source of the 22 T cell receptor beta chains below, sequenced in a study of cytomegalovirus exposure and HLA in healthy donors. Amplification used 60 Vbeta primers and 13 Jbeta primers. Assay used: immunoSEQ multiplex PCR; TCRdb lists only in-frame clones, some missing. The table for this sample gives roughly 35,000 clones. What was sequenced was PBMCs. The receptor set was obtained from a woman aged 40 to 50 in good health and CMV-seropositive.

The gene calls are TRBV28 and TRBJ2-2; D is possibly TRBD2 (6 bases). CDR1 MDHEN and CDR2 SYDVKM come from the germline V gene. V was pared by 6 bases and J by 4 bases, with 12 bases between. The CDR3 loop spans 14 amino acids. The CDR3 is CASRTPGLTGELFF. CDR3 in DNA: TGTGCCAGCAGGACCCCGGGACTCACCGGGGAGCTGTTTTTT.

The V gene is TRBV4-1, the J gene TRBJ2-6; perhaps TRBD2 as D (5 bases). The CDR3 covers 15 residues. Germline CDR1 MGHRA, CDR2 YSYEKL. V was trimmed by 3 bases and J by 2 bases, leaving 8 bases between them. The chain's CDR3 is CASSQWGAGANVLTF. CDR3 nucleotide sequence: TGCGCCAGCAGCCAGTGGGGAGCTGGGGCCAACGTCCTGACTTTC.

The chain employs TRBV5-1 and TRBJ2-3, with 8 bases fitting TRBD2. The CDR3 sequence is 16 residues long. Germline V gene sequence: CDR1 SGHRS, CDR2 YFSETQ. V shed 7 bases, J shed 2 bases, and the junction held 12 bases outside the gene matches. CDR3 nucleotide sequence: TGCGCCAGCTGTCTAGGAACTAGCGGACACACAGATACGCAGTATTTT. Amino acids: CASCLGTSGHTDTQYF. Based on the CDR3 plus reference TRBV5-1 and TRBJ2-3, the full variable domain is KAGVTQTPRYLIKTRGQQVTLSCSPISGHRSVSWYQQTPGQGLQFLFEYFSETQRNKGNFPGRFSGRQFSNSRSEMNVSTLELGDSALYLCASCLGTSGHTDTQYFGPGTRLTVL.

This chain connects TRBV7-9 to TRBJ2-2; 12 positions agree with TRBD2. V lost 1 base, J lost 6 bases, and 0 bases stayed unmatched. Germline V CDR1 and CDR2: SEHNR, FQNEAQ (reference sequence). The CDR3 consists of 15 residues. The CDR3 sequence is CASSLGLAGAGELFF. CDR3 nucleotide sequence: TGTGCCAGCAGCTTAGGACTAGCGGGAGCCGGGGAGCTGTTTTTT.

The rearrangement links TRBV6-5 to TRBJ1-1, with 10 nucleotides matching TRBD1. The CDR3 totals 14 residues. V was pared by 0 bases and J by 11 bases, with 6 bases of the junction left unmatched. Germline values: CDR1 MNHEY, CDR2 SVGAGI. The CDR3 nucleotides are TGTGCCAGCAGTTACTCCCGGGACAGGGGTGAGGCTTTCTTT. It specifies CASSYSRDRGEAFF.

The chain employs TRBV30 and TRBJ2-3; 10 positions agree with TRBD2. Germline CDR1 GTSNPN, CDR2 SVGIG (reference sequence). The trim removed 1 base at V and 4 bases at J, leaving 8 bases unmatched. There are 16 residues in the CDR3. CDR3 nucleotide sequence: TGTGCCTGGAGTGGGCTAAGAGCGGGAGGGCCAGATACGCAGTATTTT. This gives the protein CAWSGLRAGGPDTQYF.

The rearrangement joins TRBV30 to TRBJ1-2, with D possibly TRBD1 on 5 matching bases. The CDR3 extends over 15 amino acids. In germline, CDR1 is GTSNPN, CDR2 SVGIG (reference sequence). The CDR3 is CASIRIGPPGFGYTF. The CDR3 region has the DNA TGTGCTTCGATACGCATCGGGCCCCCAGGGTTTGGCTACACCTTC. Using reference TRBV30 and TRBJ1-2 for the parts outside the CDR3, the full variable domain is SQTIHQWPATLVQPVGSPLSLECTVEGTSNPNLYWYRQAAGRGLQLLFYSVGIGQISSEVPQNLSASRPQDRQFILSSKKLLLSDSGFYLCASIRIGPPGFGYTFGSGTRLTVV.

The chain couples TRBV30 to TRBJ1-6; D is perhaps TRBD1 (6 bases). The CDR3 consists of 15 residues. Per the germline V gene, CDR1 is GTSNPN and CDR2 is SVGIG (reference sequence). V shed 3 bases and J shed 5 bases, with 14 bases lying between them. CDR3 residues: CAWRARGANNSPLHF. The CDR3 nucleotides read TGTGCCTGGAGAGCACGGGGGGCCAATAATTCACCCCTCCACTTT.

This chain links TRBV29-1 with TRBJ2-3; TRBD2 might be the D (7 bases). Trimming shortened V by 6 bases and J by 5 bases, and 24 bases separated the two germline ends. Germline CDR1 is SQVTM and CDR2 is ANQGSEA. The CDR3 has 16 residues. Here the CDR3 DNA reads TGCAGCGTAGTTGTAGAGGGGGGGAATATCGGAGATACGCAGTATTTT. It encodes CSVVVEGGNIGDTQYF.

The genes are TRBV28 and TRBJ2-5; D possibly corresponds to TRBD2 (5 bases). This CDR3 spans 14 amino acids. The germline V gene encodes CDR1 MDHEN and CDR2 SYDVKM. With 5 bases removed from V and 5 bases from J, the gap between germline ends came to 15 bases. CDR3: CASSPQRWRETQYF. The CDR3 DNA reads as TGTGCCAGCAGTCCCCAACGGTGGAGGGAGACCCAGTACTTC.

The V gene is TRBV6-6, the J gene TRBJ2-7; D might be TRBD2 (5 bases). CDR3 size: 14 residues. The V end lost 6 bases, the J end lost 1 base, and 13 bases lay between the germline ends. Germline values: CDR1 MNHNY, CDR2 SVGAGI (reference sequence). The CDR3 DNA reads as TGTGCCAGCAGCCCCGCCCGAGGGTCCTACGAGCAGTACTTC. It is translated as CASSPARGSYEQYF.

The chain employs TRBV5-6 and TRBJ2-7; no definite D call. Germline V gene lookup returns CDR1 SGHDT and CDR2 YYEEEE. The CDR3 runs to 15 residues. Trimming pared 0 bases from V and 0 bases from J, leaving 10 bases between. CDR3 in amino acids: CASSLVSRSSYEQYF. The CDR3, as DNA: TGTGCCAGCAGCTTGGTTTCACGTAGCTCCTACGAGCAGTACTTC.

The chain employs TRBV19 and TRBJ2-5; no definite D call. The CDR3 is 13 residues long. The V gene's germline CDR1 is LNHDA and CDR2 SQIVND (reference sequence). Trimming stripped 5 bases from V and 2 bases from J, with 9 bases between. The CDR3 loop reads CASSERLQETQYF. The CDR3 nucleotides are TGTGCCAGTAGTGAAAGACTTCAAGAGACCCAGTACTTC.

The chain has TRBV27 and TRBJ2-7, with 9 bases fitting TRBD1. With 5 bases clipped from V and 2 bases from J, the junction kept 4 bases outside the gene matches. Germline CDR1 reads MNHEY; CDR2 reads SMNVEV (reference sequence). The CDR3 totals 14 residues. CDR3: CASSHRDRAYEQYF. CDR3 in DNA: TGTGCCAGCAGTCACCGGGACAGGGCCTACGAGCAGTACTTC.

The chain combines TRBV20-1 with TRBJ1-2; tentative D call: TRBD1 (5 bases). Germline loops: CDR1 DFQATT, CDR2 SNEGSKA (reference sequence). Trimming took off 8 bases at V and 7 bases at J, with 14 bases between the two ends. This CDR3 has 11 amino acids. The CDR3 spells CSSTGDTGYTF. DNA of the CDR3: TGCAGTTCGACGGGGGATACTGGCTACACCTTC.

The chain links TRBV6-6 to TRBJ1-2; D is undetermined. The CDR3 loop spans 13 amino acids. Germline V gene lookup returns CDR1 MNHNY and CDR2 SVGAGI (reference sequence). Between the trimmed V and J ends, which lost 5 bases and 0 bases, there was a span of 7 bases. The CDR3 nucleotides are TGTGCCAGCAGTCCTGCGACTAACTATGGCTACACCTTC. The encoded protein is CASSPATNYGYTF.

The chain is built from TRBV4-3 and TRBJ1-3; D is undetermined. V gave up 0 bases and J gave up 0 bases, with 9 bases separating them. Germline V gives CDR1 LGHNA, CDR2 YSLEER. The CDR3 loop spans 16 amino acids. CDR3 residues: CASSQDQDGSGNTIYF. CDR3 DNA sequence: TGCGCCAGCAGCCAAGATCAGGATGGCTCTGGAAACACCATATATTTT.

The chain links TRBV4-2 to TRBJ2-3, with TRBD2 identical over 7 bases. With V trimmed by 5 bases and J by 12 bases, 8 bases remained unmatched. The CDR3 runs 12 residues. The germline CDR1 and CDR2 sequences are LGHNA and YNFKEQ. The CDR3 loop is CASSLNRDYQYF. CDR3 DNA: TGTGCCAGCAGCTTGAACCGGGACTACCAGTATTTT.

The rearrangement links TRBV5-4 to TRBJ1-2; 8 bases are a match to TRBD1. Per germline, CDR1 SGHNT and CDR2 YYREEE (reference sequence). The CDR3 spans 14 residues. J gave up 7 bases and V 3 bases, and 8 bases lay outside the gene matches. The CDR3 region is CASSSRGQASGYTF. The CDR3, as DNA: TGTGCCAGCAGCTCGAGGGGACAGGCTTCTGGCTACACCTTC. Complete variable domain (other parts from reference TRBV5-4 and TRBJ1-2): ETGVTQSPTHLIKTRGQQVTLRCSSQSGHNTVSWYQQALGQGPQFIFQYYREEENGRGNFPPRFSGLQFPNYSSELNVNALELDDSALYLCASSSRGQASGYTFGSGTRLTVV.

The CDR3 sequence is CASNLADDEQYF. In DNA form, the CDR3 reads TGCGCCAGCAATCTAGCAGACGACGAGCAGTACTTC. This chain joins TRBV5-1 and TRBJ2-7, with D possibly TRBD2 on 5 matching bases. Germline V gene data show CDR1 as SGHRS and CDR2 as YFSETQ. The CDR3 has 12 amino acids. V was shortened by 6 bases and J by 5 bases, with 12 bases between the two germline ends. The full variable domain, rest sourced from reference TRBV5-1 and TRBJ2-7, is KAGVTQTPRYLIKTRGQQVTLSCSPISGHRSVSWYQQTPGQGLQFLFEYFSETQRNKGNFPGRFSGRQFSNSRSEMNVSTLELGDSALYLCASNLADDEQYFGPGTRLTVT.

The chain carries TRBV6-5 and TRBJ2-1, with 8 bases identical to TRBD2. Germline V gene sequence: CDR1 MNHEY, CDR2 SVGAGI. The CDR3 is made up of 15 amino acids. The V segment lost 2 bases and the J segment 3 bases; nucleotides outside the gene matches: 3. Here the CDR3 DNA reads TGTGCCAGCAGTTACCAGGGACTAGTCTACAATGAGCAGTTCTTC. Translated: CASSYQGLVYNEQFF.

V usage is TRBV29-1 and J usage is TRBJ1-2, with D uncertain. The CDR3 is made up of 14 amino acids. With 4 bases removed from V and 6 bases from J, the gap between germline ends came to 18 bases. CDR1 SQVTM and CDR2 ANQGSEA come from the germline V gene. The CDR3 is CSVGGLQVLNGYTF. The CDR3 nucleotides read TGCAGCGTTGGTGGGCTTCAGGTTTTAAATGGCTACACCTTC.